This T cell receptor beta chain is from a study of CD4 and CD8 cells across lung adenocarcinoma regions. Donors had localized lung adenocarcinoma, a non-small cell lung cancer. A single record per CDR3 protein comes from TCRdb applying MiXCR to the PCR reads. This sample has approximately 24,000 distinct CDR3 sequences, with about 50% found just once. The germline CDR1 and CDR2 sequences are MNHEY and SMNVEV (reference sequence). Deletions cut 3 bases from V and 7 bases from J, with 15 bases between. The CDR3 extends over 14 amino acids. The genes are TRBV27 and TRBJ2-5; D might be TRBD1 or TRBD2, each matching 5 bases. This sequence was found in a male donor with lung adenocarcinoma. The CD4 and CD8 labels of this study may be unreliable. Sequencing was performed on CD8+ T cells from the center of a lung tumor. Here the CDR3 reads CASSFTGTARTQYF. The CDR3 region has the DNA TGTGCCAGCAGTTTTACCGGGACCGCAAGGACCCAGTACTTC.